Reported below is one T cell receptor (beta chain). As yet, its antigen is unknown. The study ran its PCR with 60 Vbeta and 13 Jbeta primers. Using immunoSEQ multiplex PCR, the repertoire was profiled, and TCRdb retains in-frame clones only, with some absent. The repertoire holds roughly 120,000 clones, with 70% to 80% as singletons. This record belongs to a study of cytomegalovirus exposure and HLA in healthy donors. General study results and limits: Later, TCR association rates were found to vary by HLA locus, highest for DRB1 and lowest for HLA-C. Apparent HLA restriction characterized most CMV-associated TCR beta chains in a later analysis. Later analysis indicated greater clonal expansion among HLA-associated TCR beta chains than among equally common other chains. Later, an analysis found that common viral pathogens appeared to be linked with several of the most significant clusters.

Source material: PBMCs. This TCR was recovered from a man aged 50 or older in good health and CMV-seronegative.

CDR3 coding DNA: TGTGCCAGCAGCTTATCATGGGCCGGGAACACTGAAGCTTTCTTT. Encoded protein: CASSLSWAGNTEAFF. The J gene is TRBJ1-1, the V gene TRBV7-8; D is unclear. Germline CDR1 reads SGHVS; CDR2 reads FQNEAQ. The ends were cut back, 2 bases at V and 1 base at J, with 11 bases in the middle. The CDR3 has 15 amino acids.